This TCR beta chain was documented in a study of blood T cell repertoires in COVID-19. Overall study: Samples taken during acute and convalescent COVID-19 were collected in the United States, Italy and Spain. The cDNA or gDNA used as material had been derived from T cells, B-cell-depleted T cells, or PBMCs.

Comments on this clone: Distinct nucleotide sequences in the sample also encode this CDR3.

Clones were read by immunoSEQ multiplex PCR, and TCRdb kept only the in-frame ones, dropping some. The sample includes about 80,000 clones, about four fifths of them seen just once. The V and J ends lost 1 base and 9 bases respectively, with 7 bases between them. The CDR3 is 11 amino acids. Germline V CDR1 and CDR2: SGHRS, YFSETQ. This sequence originates from a human donor in a cohort sampled during active COVID-19. The chain couples TRBV5-1 to TRBJ1-2, with D possibly TRBD1 on 6 matching bases. Input material: peripheral blood. CDR3 coding DNA: TGCGCCAGCAGCTTGACAGGGAGCTACACCTTC. This translates into CASSLTGSYTF.